This TCR beta chain was recorded in a study of T cell changes during pregnancy in multiple sclerosis. The ends were cut back, 0 bases at V and 2 bases at J, with 7 bases in the middle. The germline gives CDR1 SGHRS, CDR2 YFSETQ. CDR3 length: 14 amino acids. The data were produced by immunoSEQ multiplex PCR, yet TCRdb's version contains in-frame clones alone and is incomplete. The data contain 70,000 to 95,000 clones, 94% of them singletons. Regarding this clone: The sample has other DNA sequences that encode this CDR3 too.

The sequencing here drew on peripheral blood, taken after pregnancy. V is TRBV5-1 and J is TRBJ2-3, with D hard to call. The clonotype comes from a female donor in good health, enrolled as a control in a pregnancy study. CDR3 in DNA: TGCGCCAGCAGCTTGGGGCAGTCCACAGATACGCAGTATTTT. It yields the protein CASSLGQSTDTQYF.